This passage covers 28 T cell receptor beta chains from one sample sequenced in a study of blood T cells in healthy people across ages. Combining a sample-barcoded 5' primer with a J-beta primer mix, a second PCR ran for about 6 to 12 cycles. TCRdb processed the 5' RACE reads anew with MiXCR; each CDR3 protein has one entry. Here the sample spans around 800,000 distinct CDR3 sequences, about 62% being singletons. Sequencing was done on a sample of blood. These receptors came from a young man in good health.

The chain couples TRBV20-1 to TRBJ2-3; D not certain. CDR3 length: 14 amino acids. Germline lookup yields CDR1 DFQATT and CDR2 SNEGSKA (reference sequence). V shed 2 bases and J shed 5 bases, with 14 bases lying between them. The CDR3 coding sequence is TGCAGTGCTAGAAGGGCGGCCCGGTTAGATACGCAGTATTTT. Protein: CSARRAARLDTQYF.

The rearrangement uses TRBV5-5 and TRBJ2-5; D unresolved. Between the trimmed V and J ends, which lost 0 bases and 0 bases, there was a span of 9 bases. The CDR3 consists of 15 residues. The germline V gene has CDR1 SGHKS and CDR2 YYEKEE (reference sequence). As DNA, the CDR3 is TGTGCCAGCAGCTTGGTACCAGCTAACCAAGAGACCCAGTACTTC. Its protein product is CASSLVPANQETQYF.

The chain couples TRBV28 to TRBJ2-5; 11 bases are a match to TRBD2. The J call may be in error: the DNA end matches TRBJ2-7 better. Germline V gives CDR1 MDHEN, CDR2 SYDVKM. The CDR3 runs to 15 residues. The CDR3 DNA is TGTGCCAGCAGTCCGACTAGCGGGGCATACTACGAGCAGTACTTC. Protein: CASSPTSGAYYEQYF.

The chain links TRBV29-1 to TRBJ1-2; 8 nucleotides align to TRBD1. Germline loops: CDR1 SQVTM, CDR2 ANQGSEA. Unmatched junction bases numbered 10, after V lost 2 bases and J lost 8 bases. This CDR3 has 14 amino acids. CDR3: CSVESRQGLGGYTF. The DNA for the CDR3 is TGCAGCGTTGAATCCCGACAGGGGTTGGGGGGCTACACCTTC. Full variable domain (rest looked up from reference TRBV29-1 and TRBJ1-2): SAVISQKPSRDICQRGTSLTIQCQVDSQVTMMFWYRQQPGQSLTLIATANQGSEATYESGFVIDKFPISRPNLTFSTLTVSNMSPEDSSIYLCSVESRQGLGGYTFGSGTRLTVV.

The chain couples TRBV4-2 to TRBJ2-1, with 8 bases identical to TRBD2. The V and J ends lost 0 bases and 8 bases, in that order; junction bases with no gene match: 9. This CDR3 has 16 amino acids. Germline V gene sequence: CDR1 LGHNA, CDR2 YNFKEQ. For the CDR3, the DNA is TGTGCCAGCAGCCAAGATGGGGGACTAGATTTTGATGAGCAGTTCTTC. Protein: CASSQDGGLDFDEQFF.

The V gene is TRBV6-5, the J gene TRBJ1-4; 8 bases are shared with TRBD1. J gave up 0 bases and V 7 bases, and 4 bases lay outside the gene matches. The CDR3 sequence is 15 residues long. Per the germline V gene, CDR1 is MNHEY and CDR2 is SVGAGI. In DNA, the CDR3 is TGTGCCAGCAAAGGACAGGGCGCAACTAATGAAAAACTGTTTTTT. Translation gives CASKGQGATNEKLFF.

The DNA for the CDR3 is TGCAGTGCTAGTCCGGGACAGGGGAGGGATGGCTACACCTTC. Protein sequence: CSASPGQGRDGYTF. The chain couples TRBV20-1 to TRBJ1-2; 10 positions agree with TRBD1. The J segment lost 6 bases and the V segment lost 3 bases, leaving 7 bases of the junction unmatched. The length of the CDR3 is 14 residues. CDR1 DFQATT and CDR2 SNEGSKA come from the germline V gene (reference sequence).

This clonotype was seen more than once but under ten times. The chain employs TRBV2 and TRBJ2-1; TRBD1 might be the D (5 bases). Germline CDR1 reads SNHLY; CDR2 reads FYNNEI. The CDR3 is made up of 14 amino acids. The V and J ends lost 1 base and 7 bases respectively, with 11 bases between them. The chain's CDR3 is CASSEEGSINEQFF. In DNA, the CDR3 is TGTGCCAGCAGTGAAGAGGGGTCGATAAATGAGCAGTTCTTC.

The chain couples TRBV7-9 to TRBJ1-1, with D tentatively TRBD1 (5 bases). There are 11 residues in the CDR3. Germline CDR1 and CDR2: SEHNR and FQNEAQ (reference sequence). V dropped 5 bases and J dropped 8 bases, with 9 bases sitting between them. The CDR3 nucleotides read TGTGCCAGCAGCCGACAGAACGAAGCTTTCTTT. Residues: CASSRQNEAFF.

The J gene is TRBJ2-3, the V gene TRBV5-1; D is perhaps TRBD2 (6 bases). The germline V and J ends were trimmed by 4 bases and 10 bases, with 19 bases remaining between them. CDR3 length: 14 amino acids. Germline V gives CDR1 SGHRS, CDR2 YFSETQ. In nucleotides, the CDR3 is TGCGCCAGCAGCCCGGGACTTGATGAGGGTGCGCAGTATTTT. The encoded protein is CASSPGLDEGAQYF.

The chain combines TRBV3-1 with TRBJ2-1; 12 bases line up with TRBD1. V lost 1 base to trimming and J lost 4 bases; unmatched junction nucleotides: 5. The germline CDR1 and CDR2 sequences are LGHDT and YNNKEL (reference sequence). CDR3 length: 17 amino acids. The CDR3 DNA reads TGTGCCAGCAGCCAAGCGGGACAGGGGGCACAATACAATGAGCAGTTCTTC. It codes for CASSQAGQGAQYNEQFF.

This clonotype has just one count. This chain joins TRBV15 and TRBJ2-3; 7 bases are shared with TRBD1. Unmatched junction bases numbered 8, after V lost 4 bases and J lost 10 bases. Germline values: CDR1 LNHNV, CDR2 YYDKDF (reference sequence). The CDR3 runs 13 residues. For the CDR3, the DNA is TGTGCCACCAGCACTTCGGGGACAGTATCGCAGTATTTT. Its translation: CATSTSGTVSQYF.

This clonotype has just a few counts. The CDR3 sequence is CASSYATDPMEQYF. In nucleotides, the CDR3 is TGTGCCAGCAGTTACGCTACCGACCCTATGGAGCAGTACTTC. The rearrangement uses TRBV6-5 and TRBJ2-7; no clear D. Trimming stripped 2 bases from V and 7 bases from J, with 15 bases between. This CDR3 contains 14 residues. Germline CDR1 is MNHEY and CDR2 is SVGAGI.

This chain joins TRBV9 and TRBJ2-4; D could derive from TRBD1 or TRBD2 (5 bases each). The CDR3 length is 16 residues. Germline V gives CDR1 SGDLS, CDR2 YYNGEE. V lost 0 bases to trimming and J lost 13 bases, with 23 bases between them. DNA of the CDR3: TGTGCCAGCAGCGTAGGTTTGGGGGTCGCCGCCTACGGGCAGTACTTC. This sequence encodes CASSVGLGVAAYGQYF.

The chain recombines TRBV11-2 with TRBJ2-1; TRBD1 agrees at 9 bases. V shed 1 base, J shed 8 bases, and the junction held 3 bases outside the gene matches. CDR1 is SGHAT, CDR2 FQNNGV, per germline. The CDR3 runs to 14 residues. In nucleotides, the CDR3 is TGTGCCAGCAGCTTAGTAGGACAGGGGTATGAGCAGTTCTTC. This sequence encodes CASSLVGQGYEQFF.

CDR3 amino acids: CSARHFRDRGGNQPQHF. In DNA, the CDR3 is TGCAGTGCTAGACATTTCCGGGACAGGGGAGGCAATCAGCCCCAGCATTTT. J is TRBJ1-5 and V is TRBV20-1; 10 positions match TRBD1. Trimming cost V 2 bases and J 2 bases; bases outside gene matches: 9. Germline V gene sequence: CDR1 DFQATT, CDR2 SNEGSKA (reference sequence). This CDR3 spans 17 amino acids.

This clonotype was detected only once. One junction end does not reproduce the germline sequence, and a read error may be involved. The DNA of the CDR3 is TGTGCTAGCAGCTCGGGCAAGAACTATGGCTACACCTTC. It codes for CASSSGKNYGYTF. The V and J genes are TRBV14 and TRBJ1-2; D gene unclear. This CDR3 spans 13 amino acids. Germline values: CDR1 SGHDN, CDR2 FVKESK.

The rearrangement links TRBV6-6 to TRBJ2-3, with a weak D call TRBD1 (7 bases). V lost 6 bases to trimming and J lost 1 base, with 14 bases between them. Germline-derived CDR1 and CDR2 are MNHNY and SVGAGI (reference sequence). The CDR3 runs 15 residues. The CDR3 DNA is TGTGCCAGCAGGAACAGGGGACTTCGCACAGATACGCAGTATTTT. The encoded protein is CASRNRGLRTDTQYF.

In this sample, this clonotype turned up a few times. In DNA, the CDR3 is TGTGCCAGCAGCGTAGGTGCCGGGACAGGGAATCAGCCCCAGCATTTT. This codes for CASSVGAGTGNQPQHF. The rearrangement joins TRBV9 to TRBJ1-5; 9 bases align to TRBD1. V trimming: 0 bases; J trimming: 4 bases; junction bases outside the gene matches: 5. The CDR3 runs to 16 residues. From germline, CDR1 is SGDLS and CDR2 YYNGEE.

This clonotype was counted between two and nine times. J is TRBJ2-1 and V is TRBV29-1, with D possibly TRBD2 on 7 matching bases. The germline gives CDR1 SQVTM, CDR2 ANQGSEA. The length of the CDR3 is 13 residues. CDR3 DNA sequence: TGCAGGGTGGGGGGGGCCCTTGGCAATGAGCAGTTCTTC. Protein sequence: CRVGGALGNEQFF.

V usage is TRBV27 and J usage is TRBJ2-5; unclear D gene. Germline assignment: CDR1 MNHEY and CDR2 SMNVEV (reference sequence). CDR3 length equals 15 residues. Trimming took 6 bases from V and 5 from J, leaving 19 bases between them. In DNA, the CDR3 is TGTGCCAGCAGGCCTGACGTTCATCCCACTGAGACCCAGTACTTC. Encoded protein: CASRPDVHPTETQYF.

The rearrangement uses TRBV6-2 or TRBV6-3 and TRBJ2-3; 9 bases are shared with TRBD2. There are 15 residues in the CDR3. V lost 4 bases and J lost 5; bases outside the gene matches: 7. The V gene's germline CDR1 is MNHEY and CDR2 SVGEGT. The CDR3 DNA reads as TGTGCCAGCAGTTCGCGGGGGGGCCCGCAAGATACGCAGTATTTT. Translated: CASSSRGGPQDTQYF.

The chain's CDR3 is CASSLTWSSGGVETQFF. The CDR3 region has the DNA TGTGCCAGCAGCTTAACTTGGTCTAGCGGGGGGGTGGAGACCCAGTTCTTC. The gene calls are TRBV7-2 and TRBJ2-1, with 12 bases aligning to TRBD2. With V trimmed by 2 bases and J by 13 bases, 15 bases remained unmatched. CDR3 length equals 17 residues. Germline V gene sequence: CDR1 SGHTA, CDR2 FQGNSA. The entire variable domain, with the rest obtained from reference TRBV7-2 and TRBJ2-1, is as follows: GAGVSQSPSNKVTEKGKDVELRCDPISGHTALYWYRQSLGQGLEFLIYFQGNSAPDKSGLPSDRFSAERTGGSVSTLTIQRTQQEDSAVYLCASSLTWSSGGVETQFFGPGTRLTVL.

This clonotype was seen a few times. CDR3 sequence reads: CSARRVDTEAFF. The CDR3 DNA is TGCAGCGCCCGTAGGGTTGACACTGAAGCTTTCTTT. This chain uses TRBV29-1 with TRBJ1-1; D remains ambiguous. The CDR3 sequence is 12 residues long. Trimming pared 7 bases from V and 3 bases from J, leaving 12 bases between. Germline values: CDR1 SQVTM, CDR2 ANQGSEA. The variable domain in full, completed from reference TRBV29-1 and TRBJ1-1, reads SAVISQKPSRDICQRGTSLTIQCQVDSQVTMMFWYRQQPGQSLTLIATANQGSEATYESGFVIDKFPISRPNLTFSTLTVSNMSPEDSSIYLCSARRVDTEAFFGQGTRLTVV.

The chain recombines TRBV7-2 with TRBJ2-7; 9 nucleotides agree with TRBD1. This CDR3 has 15 amino acids. Looked up from germline, CDR1 is SGHTA and CDR2 is FQGNSA. V trimming: 6 bases; J trimming: 1 base; junction bases outside the gene matches: 7. The CDR3 protein is CASRRAGQGSYEQYF. CDR3 DNA sequence: TGTGCCAGCAGAAGGGCAGGACAGGGGTCCTACGAGCAGTACTTC.

This sequence joins TRBV20-1 and TRBJ2-6; no reliable D call. Trimming left V 3 bases short and J 0 bases short, with 3 bases between. The length of the CDR3 is 13 residues. Germline CDR1 reads DFQATT; CDR2 reads SNEGSKA (reference sequence). This chain's CDR3 is CSASISGANVLTF. CDR3 DNA: TGCAGTGCTAGTATCTCTGGGGCCAACGTCCTGACTTTC.

In its sample, this clonotype was seen a few times. The rearrangement joins TRBV4-2 to TRBJ2-1; 10 nucleotides line up with TRBD2. V dropped 4 bases and J dropped 6; count of bases not matched to a gene: 9. The V gene's germline CDR1 is LGHNA and CDR2 YNFKEQ. CDR3 size: 16 residues. The CDR3 loop reads CASSLTQLAGANEQFF. CDR3 nucleotides: TGTGCCAGCAGCCTAACCCAGCTAGCGGGGGCCAATGAGCAGTTCTTC.

The sample holds a few counts of this clonotype. J is TRBJ2-7 and V is TRBV20-1, with D perhaps being TRBD1 or TRBD2 (6 bases each). Germline V gives CDR1 DFQATT, CDR2 SNEGSKA (reference sequence). Trimming left V 6 bases short and J 2 bases short, with 8 bases between. The CDR3 contains 11 residues. The CDR3 sequence: CSAGGPYEQYF. The CDR3 DNA reads TGCAGTGCCGGGGGCCCCTACGAGCAGTACTTC.